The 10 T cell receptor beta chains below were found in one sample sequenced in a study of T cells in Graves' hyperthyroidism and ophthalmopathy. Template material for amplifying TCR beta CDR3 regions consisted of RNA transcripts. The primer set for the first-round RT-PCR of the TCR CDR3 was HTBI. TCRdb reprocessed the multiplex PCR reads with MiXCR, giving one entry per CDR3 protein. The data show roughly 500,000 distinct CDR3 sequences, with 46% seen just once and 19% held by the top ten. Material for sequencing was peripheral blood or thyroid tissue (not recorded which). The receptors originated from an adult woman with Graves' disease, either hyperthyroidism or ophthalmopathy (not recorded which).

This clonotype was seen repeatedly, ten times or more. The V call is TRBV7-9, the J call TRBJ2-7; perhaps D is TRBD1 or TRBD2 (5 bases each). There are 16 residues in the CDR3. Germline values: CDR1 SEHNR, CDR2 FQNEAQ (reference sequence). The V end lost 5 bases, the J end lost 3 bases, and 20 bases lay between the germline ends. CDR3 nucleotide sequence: TGTGCCAGCAGCCCAGGTGGGGGACGGCCAAGCTACGAGCAGTACTTC. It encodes CASSPGGGRPSYEQYF. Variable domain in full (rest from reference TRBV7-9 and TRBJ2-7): DTGVSQNPRHKITKRGQNVTFRCDPISEHNRLYWYRQTLGQGPEFLTYFQNEAQLEKSRLLSDRFSAERPKGSFSTLEIQRTEQGDSAMYLCASSPGGGRPSYEQYFGPGTRLTVT.

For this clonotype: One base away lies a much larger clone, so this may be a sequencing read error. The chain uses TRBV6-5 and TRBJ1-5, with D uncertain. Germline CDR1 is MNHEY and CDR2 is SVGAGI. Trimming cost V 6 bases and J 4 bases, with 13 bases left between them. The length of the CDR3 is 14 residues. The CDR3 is CASSHWQLNQPQHF. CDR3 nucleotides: TGTGCCAGCAGCCACTGGCAGCTGAATCAGCCCCAGCATTTT.

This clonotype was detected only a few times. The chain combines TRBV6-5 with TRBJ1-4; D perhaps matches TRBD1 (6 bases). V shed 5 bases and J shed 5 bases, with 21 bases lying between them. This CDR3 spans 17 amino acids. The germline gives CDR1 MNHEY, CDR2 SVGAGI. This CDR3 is CASSRISSGVSNEKLFF. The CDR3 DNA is TGTGCCAGCAGTCGGATATCTTCAGGGGTATCGAATGAAAAACTGTTTTTT.

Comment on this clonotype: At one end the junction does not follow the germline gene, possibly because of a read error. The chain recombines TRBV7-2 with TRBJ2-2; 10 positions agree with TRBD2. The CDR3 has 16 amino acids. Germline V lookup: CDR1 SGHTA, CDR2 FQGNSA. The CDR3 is CASSSLAGENTGELSW. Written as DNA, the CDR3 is TGTGCCAGCAGCTCGCTAGCGGGAGAGAACACCGGGGAGCTGTCTTGG.

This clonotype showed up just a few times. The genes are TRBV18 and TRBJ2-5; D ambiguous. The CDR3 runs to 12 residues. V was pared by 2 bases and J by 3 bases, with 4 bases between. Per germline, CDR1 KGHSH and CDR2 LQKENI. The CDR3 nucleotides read TGTGCCAGCTCACCATTCGAAGAGACCCAGTACTTC. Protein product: CASSPFEETQYF.

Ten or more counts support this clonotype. The CDR3 protein is CASSSPDSRSYEQYF. CDR3 in DNA: TGTGCCAGCAGCAGTCCTGACAGTCGATCCTACGAGCAGTACTTC. The gene calls are TRBV9 and TRBJ2-7, with D maybe TRBD1 (5 bases). The germline V and J ends were trimmed by 4 bases and 1 base, with 15 bases remaining between them. This CDR3 region has 15 residues. Germline V gene sequence: CDR1 SGDLS, CDR2 YYNGEE.

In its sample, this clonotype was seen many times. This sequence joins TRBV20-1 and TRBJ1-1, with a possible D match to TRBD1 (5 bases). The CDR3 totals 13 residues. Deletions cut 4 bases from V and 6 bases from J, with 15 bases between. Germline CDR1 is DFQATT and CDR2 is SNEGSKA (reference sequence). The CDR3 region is CSAKSGGRAEAFF. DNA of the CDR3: TGCAGTGCTAAATCCGGGGGACGCGCTGAAGCTTTCTTT.

CDR3 sequence (DNA): TGTGCCAGCAGTTTTTCGCAGGCCAATCAGCCCCAGCATTTT. Translated, it gives CASSFSQANQPQHF. The gene calls are TRBV12-3 or TRBV12-4 and TRBJ1-5, with D unresolved. V lost 3 bases to trimming and J lost 3 bases, with 9 bases between them. This CDR3 has 14 amino acids.

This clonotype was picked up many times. DNA for the CDR3: TGCGCCAGCAGCGGGACCGACCACAGGAGTTCACCCCTCCACTTT. This gives the protein CASSGTDHRSSPLHF. This rearrangement joins TRBV5-1 to TRBJ1-6; the D gene is possibly TRBD1 (5 bases). The CDR3 contains 15 residues. V was trimmed by 4 bases and J by 9 bases, leaving 17 bases between them. Germline CDR1 and CDR2: SGHRS and YFSETQ. The entire variable domain, with the rest obtained from reference TRBV5-1 and TRBJ1-6, is as follows: KAGVTQTPRYLIKTRGQQVTLSCSPISGHRSVSWYQQTPGQGLQFLFEYFSETQRNKGNFPGRFSGRQFSNSRSEMNVSTLELGDSALYLCASSGTDHRSSPLHFGNGTRLTVT.

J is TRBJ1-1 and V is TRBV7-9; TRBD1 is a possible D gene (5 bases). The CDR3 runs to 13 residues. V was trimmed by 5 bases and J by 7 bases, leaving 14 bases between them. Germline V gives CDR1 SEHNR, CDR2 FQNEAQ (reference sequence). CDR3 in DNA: TGTGCCAGCAGCGCCAGGGCAACTAATGAAGCTTTCTTT. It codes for CASSARATNEAFF.